The clone carrying this T cell receptor (beta chain) occurred many times. These data are taken from a study of early T cells in non-severe SARS-CoV-2 infection. Study-level information: The chains were unpaired, and the sequenced material was bulk RNA from unsorted whole blood.

The CDR3 runs to 18 residues. Per germline, CDR1 MGHRA and CDR2 YSYEKL. Trimming removed 2 bases from V and 8 bases from J, with 25 bases in between. Individual cDNA molecules were tagged with unique molecular identifiers. TCRdb re-derived calls from the 5' RACE reads in MiXCR, one entry per CDR3 protein. The data contain tens of thousands of distinct CDR3 sequences, about 7.7% of them singletons. What was sequenced was whole blood. The receptor was isolated from an adult who was a healthcare worker with PCR-confirmed SARS-CoV-2 infection or an uninfected control (not recorded which). The chain links TRBV4-1 to TRBJ2-1; weak D call: TRBD2 (6 bases). This chain's CDR3 is CASSQSRLRAGSGDEQFF. The CDR3 nucleotides read TGCGCCAGCAGCCAATCCCGTCTGCGGGCGGGAAGTGGGGATGAGCAGTTCTTC.